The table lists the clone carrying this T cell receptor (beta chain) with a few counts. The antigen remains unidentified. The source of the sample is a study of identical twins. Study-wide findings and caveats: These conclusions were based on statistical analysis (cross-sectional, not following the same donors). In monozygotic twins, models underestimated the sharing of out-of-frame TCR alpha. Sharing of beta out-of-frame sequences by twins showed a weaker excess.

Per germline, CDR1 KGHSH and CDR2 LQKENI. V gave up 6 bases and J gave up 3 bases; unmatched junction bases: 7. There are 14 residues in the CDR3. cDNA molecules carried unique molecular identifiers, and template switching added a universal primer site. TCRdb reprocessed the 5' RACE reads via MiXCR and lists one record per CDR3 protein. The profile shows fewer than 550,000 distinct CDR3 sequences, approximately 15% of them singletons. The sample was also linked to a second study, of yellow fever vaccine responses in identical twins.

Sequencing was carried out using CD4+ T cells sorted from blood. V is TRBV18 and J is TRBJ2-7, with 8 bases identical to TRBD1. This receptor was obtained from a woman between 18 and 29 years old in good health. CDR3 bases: TGTGCCAGCTCCTCACAGGGGGGTAACTACGAGCAGTACTTC. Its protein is CASSSQGGNYEQYF.